This TCR beta chain was identified in a study of T cells in Graves' hyperthyroidism and ophthalmopathy. Study results and limitations: Most clonotypes expanded in the thyroid (above 0.001) were also present in blood.

TCR beta CDR3 sequences were amplified from RNA transcripts. When the TCR CDR3 underwent first-round RT-PCR, the HTBI primer set was used. TCRdb reprocessed the multiplex PCR reads with MiXCR, giving one entry per CDR3 protein. The sample lists a few hundred thousand distinct CDR3 sequences, roughly 16% occurring once. Germline-derived CDR1 and CDR2 are ENHRY and SYGVKD. There are 13 residues in the CDR3. J gave up 0 bases and V 10 bases, and 4 bases lay outside the gene matches. This clonotype was seen repeatedly, ten times or more. Antigen specificity is unknown. Sequencing was performed on blood. This rearrangement joins TRBV10-3 to TRBJ1-1; 8 bases match TRBD1. The clonotype originates from a woman aged 40 to 50 with Graves' ophthalmopathy. The CDR3 loop reads CATWDRLNTEAFF. In DNA form, the CDR3 reads TGTGCCACCTGGGACAGGTTGAACACTGAAGCTTTCTTT.